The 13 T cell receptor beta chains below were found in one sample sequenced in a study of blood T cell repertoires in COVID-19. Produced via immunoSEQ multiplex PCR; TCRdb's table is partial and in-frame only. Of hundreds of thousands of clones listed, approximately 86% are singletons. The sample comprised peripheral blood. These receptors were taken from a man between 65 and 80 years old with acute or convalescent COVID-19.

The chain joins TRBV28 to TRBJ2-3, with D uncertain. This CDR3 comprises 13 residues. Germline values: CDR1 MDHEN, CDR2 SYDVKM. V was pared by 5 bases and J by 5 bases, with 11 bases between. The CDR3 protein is CASSPLPVDTQYF. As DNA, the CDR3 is TGTGCCAGCAGTCCCTTGCCGGTAGATACGCAGTATTTT.

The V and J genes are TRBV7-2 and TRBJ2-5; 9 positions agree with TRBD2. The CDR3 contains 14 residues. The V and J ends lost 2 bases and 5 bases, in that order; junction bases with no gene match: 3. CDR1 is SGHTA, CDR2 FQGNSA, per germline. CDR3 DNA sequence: TGTGCCAGCAGCTTAATGGGGACTAGCGAGACCCAGTACTTC. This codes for CASSLMGTSETQYF.

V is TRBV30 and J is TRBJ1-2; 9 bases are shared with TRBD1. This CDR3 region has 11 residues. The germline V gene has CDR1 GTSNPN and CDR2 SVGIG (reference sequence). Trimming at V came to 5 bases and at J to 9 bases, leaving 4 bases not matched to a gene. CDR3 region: CAWLQGARYTF. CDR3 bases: TGTGCCTGGTTACAGGGGGCCCGCTACACCTTC.

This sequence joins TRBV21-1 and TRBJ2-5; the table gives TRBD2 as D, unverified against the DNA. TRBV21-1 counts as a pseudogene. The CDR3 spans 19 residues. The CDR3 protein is CASSKGDSGSFGPQETQYF. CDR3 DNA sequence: TGTGCCAGCAGCAAAGGCGATAGCGGGAGTTTCGGGCCCCAAGAGACCCAGTACTTC.

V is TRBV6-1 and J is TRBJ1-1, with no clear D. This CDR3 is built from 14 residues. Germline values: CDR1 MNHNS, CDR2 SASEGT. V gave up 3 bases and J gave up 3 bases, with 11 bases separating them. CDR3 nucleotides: TGTGCCAGCAGTGAGCGGGGATGGGACACTGAAGCTTTCTTT. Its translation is CASSERGWDTEAFF.

CDR3 sequence (DNA): TGTGCCAGCAGCGTTTCAGTCAACACTGAAGCTTTCTTT. Encoded protein: CASSVSVNTEAFF. The V and J genes are TRBV9 and TRBJ1-1; D ambiguous. The V end was cut by 2 bases, the J end by 2 bases, with 7 bases between. CDR1 and CDR2 (germline): SGDLS, YYNGEE. This CDR3 has 13 amino acids.

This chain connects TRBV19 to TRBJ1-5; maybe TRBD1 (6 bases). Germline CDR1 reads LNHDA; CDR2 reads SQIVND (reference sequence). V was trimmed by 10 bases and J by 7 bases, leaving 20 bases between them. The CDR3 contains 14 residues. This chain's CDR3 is CATSGTNRKQPQHF. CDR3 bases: TGTGCCACCTCAGGGACAAACAGAAAGCAGCCCCAGCATTTT.

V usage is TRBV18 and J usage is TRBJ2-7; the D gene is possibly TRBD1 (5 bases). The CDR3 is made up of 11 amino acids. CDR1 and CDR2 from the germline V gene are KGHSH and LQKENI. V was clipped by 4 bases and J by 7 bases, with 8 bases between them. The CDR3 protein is CASSLRQEQYF. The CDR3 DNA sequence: TGTGCCAGCTCACTCCGACAGGAGCAGTACTTC.

CDR3 sequence reads: CASSQQGSGNQPQHF. DNA for the CDR3: TGTGCCAGCAGCCAGCAGGGATCAGGCAATCAGCCCCAGCATTTT. The V call is TRBV4-2, the J call TRBJ1-5, with D possibly matching TRBD1 (5 bases). Germline CDR1 LGHNA, CDR2 YNFKEQ. The CDR3 is made up of 15 amino acids. V shed 3 bases and J shed 2 bases, with 11 bases lying between them.

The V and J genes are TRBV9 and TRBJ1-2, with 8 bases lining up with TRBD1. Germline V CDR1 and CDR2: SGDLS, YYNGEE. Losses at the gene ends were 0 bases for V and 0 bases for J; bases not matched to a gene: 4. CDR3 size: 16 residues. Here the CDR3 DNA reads TGTGCCAGCAGCGTAGGACAGGGGCAAGCTAACTATGGCTACACCTTC. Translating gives CASSVGQGQANYGYTF.

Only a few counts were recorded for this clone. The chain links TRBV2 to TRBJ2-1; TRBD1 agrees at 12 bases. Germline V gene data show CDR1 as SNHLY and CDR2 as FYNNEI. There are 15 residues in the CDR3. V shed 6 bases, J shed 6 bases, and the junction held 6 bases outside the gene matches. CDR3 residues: CASRRDRGLFNEQFF. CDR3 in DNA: TGTGCCAGCAGGAGGGACAGGGGGCTCTTCAATGAGCAGTTCTTC.

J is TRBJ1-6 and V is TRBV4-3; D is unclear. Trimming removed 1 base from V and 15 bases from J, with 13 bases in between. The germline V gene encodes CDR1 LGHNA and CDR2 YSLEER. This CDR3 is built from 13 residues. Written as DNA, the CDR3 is TGCGCCAGCAGCCAAGGGCCCGGTCTAGACCTCCACTTT. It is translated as CASSQGPGLDLHF.

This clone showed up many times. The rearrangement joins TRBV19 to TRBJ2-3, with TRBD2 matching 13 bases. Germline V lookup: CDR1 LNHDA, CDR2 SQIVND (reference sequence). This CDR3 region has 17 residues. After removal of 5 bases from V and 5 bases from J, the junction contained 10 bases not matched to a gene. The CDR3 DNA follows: TGTGCCAGTAGTTCACTAGCGGGAGGGCCCGTTGGAGATACGCAGTATTTT. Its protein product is CASSSLAGGPVGDTQYF.